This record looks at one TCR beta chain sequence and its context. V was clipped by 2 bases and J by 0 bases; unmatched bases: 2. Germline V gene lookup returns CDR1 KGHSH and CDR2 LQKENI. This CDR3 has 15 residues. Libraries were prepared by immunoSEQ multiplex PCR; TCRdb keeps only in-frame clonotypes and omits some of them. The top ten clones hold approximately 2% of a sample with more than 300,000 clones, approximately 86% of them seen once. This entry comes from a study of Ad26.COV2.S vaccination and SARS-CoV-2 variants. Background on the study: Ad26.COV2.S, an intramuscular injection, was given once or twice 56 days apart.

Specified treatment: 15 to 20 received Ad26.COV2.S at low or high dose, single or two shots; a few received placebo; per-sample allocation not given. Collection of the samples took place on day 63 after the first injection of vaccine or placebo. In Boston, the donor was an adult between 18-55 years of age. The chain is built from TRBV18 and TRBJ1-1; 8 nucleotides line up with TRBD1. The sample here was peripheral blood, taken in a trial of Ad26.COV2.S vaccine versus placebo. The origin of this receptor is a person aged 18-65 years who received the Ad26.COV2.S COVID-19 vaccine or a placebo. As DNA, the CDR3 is TGTGCCAGCTCACCAAAACAGGGGGTGAACACTGAAGCTTTCTTT. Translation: CASSPKQGVNTEAFF.